The clone carrying this TCR beta chain was counted only a few times. The CDR3 runs to 14 residues. Trimming took off 0 bases at V and 4 bases at J, with 9 bases between the two ends. Germline V gene data show CDR1 as LGHNA and CDR2 as YSLEER. This specimen belongs to a study of cytomegalovirus exposure and HLA in healthy donors. Both 60 Vbeta primers and 13 Jbeta primers went into the PCR. Generated by immunoSEQ multiplex PCR, the TCRdb table keeps only in-frame clones and is missing some. The sample yields over 95,000 clones, 60% to 85% seen once. The TCR comes from a female donor in good health and CMV-seronegative. The chain uses TRBV4-3 and TRBJ1-1, with D unclear. Source material: PBMCs. The CDR3 nucleotides are TGCGCCAGCAGCCAAGATTGGGGAGGCACTGAAGCTTTCTTT. It is translated as CASSQDWGGTEAFF.